This TCR beta chain stems from a study of graft-versus-host responses after intestinal transplantation. Study-wide context: Grafts were multivisceral, liver-intestinal, or isolated intestinal.

Comment on this clone: Its target is not known.

The table came from immunoSEQ multiplex PCR; TCRdb's copy has only in-frame clones and leaves some out. This sample has about 110,000 clones, with 87% found just once. Findings and limits, study-wide: Declining HvG levels early post-transplant were linked to peak circulating GvH clone levels.

The germline V gene has CDR1 MNHNY and CDR2 SVGAGI (reference sequence). The CDR3 is 15 residues long. Losses at the gene ends were 2 bases for V and 3 bases for J; bases not matched to a gene: 6. The material sequenced was unstimulated CD4+ T cells sorted from spleen or lymph node cells, taken before transplant. The TCR originated in a human donor who was the organ donor for an intestinal transplant. The chain couples TRBV6-6 to TRBJ2-7; 8 bases are a match to TRBD2. The DNA of the CDR3 is TGTGCCAGCAGTTACGCGACTAGCGCCTACTACGAGCAGTACTTC. Translation: CASSYATSAYYEQYF.